A single TCR beta chain is shown here with its context. Assay: immunoSEQ multiplex PCR; the TCRdb copy retains only in-frame clones and omits some. The sample yields about 150,000 clones, approximately 86% seen once. This sample is drawn from a study of cytomegalovirus exposure and HLA in healthy donors. Trimming took 0 bases from V and 0 from J; bases not matched to a gene: 6. The germline V gene encodes CDR1 SGHNT and CDR2 YYREEE (reference sequence). This CDR3 has 18 amino acids. The chain carries TRBV5-4 and TRBJ1-2; 12 nucleotides align to TRBD1. Sequencing was done on a sample of PBMCs. The receptor comes from a man between 18 and 29 years old in good health and CMV-seropositive. This CDR3 reads CASSLGGGQGASNYGYTF. In DNA, the CDR3 is TGTGCCAGCAGCTTGGGTGGGGGACAGGGGGCTTCTAACTATGGCTACACCTTC.